Listed below are T cell receptor beta chains from one sample, sequenced in a study of early stage breast cancer tumors. Libraries were prepared by immunoSEQ multiplex PCR; TCRdb keeps only in-frame clonotypes and omits some of them. The sample carries about 36,000 clones, 65% to 75% recorded once. Source material: blood. Receptors were obtained from a person aged 55 to 69 with breast cancer. The CDR3 runs from the conserved cysteine through the conserved F or W.

j_call v_call cdr3_aa
TRBJ1-4 TRBV19 CASSRSPPGTNEKLFF
TRBJ2-3 TRBV14 CASSSGHRDHTQYF
TRBJ1-1 TRBV27 CASSFTTDTEAFF
TRBJ1-6 TRBV19 CASSNRQMNSPLHF
TRBJ2-1 TRBV11-3 CASSSGLAGGPEQFF
TRBJ1-3 TRBV4-1 CASSLRNGNTIYF
TRBJ2-5 TRBV19 CASRTTGGGETQYF
TRBJ2-7 TRBV5-1 CASSLAGRTNEQYF
TRBJ2-4 TRBV9 CASSVAAGGLAKNIQYF
TRBJ1-5 TRBV27 CASSSLGGQPQHF
TRBJ2-5 TRBV30 CAWSRDLSETQYF
TRBJ1-2 TRBV13 CASSFEGDYGYTF
TRBJ2-6 TRBV7-9 CASSLVGGFGANVLTF
TRBJ1-1 TRBV18 CASSRDSANTEAFF
TRBJ1-2 TRBV30 CAWSRFSAYGYTF
TRBJ1-1 TRBV7-3 CASSPRANTEAFF
TRBJ1-1 TRBV2 CASVRELSTEAFF
TRBJ1-4 TRBV19 CASSDRGRTNEKLFF
TRBJ2-1 TRBV19 CASSQKAGTQQFF